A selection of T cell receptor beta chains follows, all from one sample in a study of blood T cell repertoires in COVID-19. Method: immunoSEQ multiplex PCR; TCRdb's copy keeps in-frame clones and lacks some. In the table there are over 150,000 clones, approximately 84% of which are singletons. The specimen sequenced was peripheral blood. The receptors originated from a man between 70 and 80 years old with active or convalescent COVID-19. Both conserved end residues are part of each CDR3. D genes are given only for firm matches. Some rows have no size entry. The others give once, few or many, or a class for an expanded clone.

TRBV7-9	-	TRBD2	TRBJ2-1	CASSLSAGGAYNEQFF	TGTGCCAGCAGCCTATCCGCGGGGGGCGCCTACAATGAGCAGTTCTTC
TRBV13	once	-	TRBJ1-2	CASSLGRQTRIYGYTF	TGTGCCAGCAGCTTAGGTCGACAAACTCGGATCTATGGCTACACCTTC
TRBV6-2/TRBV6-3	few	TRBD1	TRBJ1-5	CASSYLGTGVRNQPQHF	TGTGCCAGCAGTTACCTCGGGACAGGGGTTAGGAATCAGCCCCAGCATTTT
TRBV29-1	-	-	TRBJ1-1	CSGLSRAPANTEAFF	TGCAGCGGACTCTCCAGGGCCCCCGCGAACACTGAAGCTTTCTTT
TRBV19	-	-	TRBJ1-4	CASKLSFGEKLFF	TGTGCCAGTAAGCTATCCTTCGGTGAAAAACTGTTTTTT
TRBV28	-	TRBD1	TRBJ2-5	CASSFQGAGETQYF	TGTGCCAGCAGTTTTCAGGGGGCAGGGGAGACCCAGTACTTC
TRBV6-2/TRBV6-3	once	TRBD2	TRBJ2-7	CASSYRTSGPYEQYF	TGTGCCAGCAGTTACCGGACTAGCGGACCCTACGAGCAGTACTTC
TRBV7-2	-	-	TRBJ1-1	CASSLVAEYTEAFF	TGTGCCAGCAGCTTAGTCGCGGAGTACACTGAAGCTTTCTTT
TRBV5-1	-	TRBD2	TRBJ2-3	CASSSRTSGVTDTQYF	TGCGCCAGCAGTTCCCGGACTAGCGGGGTAACAGATACGCAGTATTTT
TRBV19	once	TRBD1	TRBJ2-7	CASSSDRRRSEQYF	TGTGCCAGTAGTTCGGACAGGAGACGCTCCGAGCAGTACTTC
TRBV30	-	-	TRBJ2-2	CAWNTGSSNTGELFF	TGTGCCTGGAACACAGGGAGCTCAAACACCGGGGAGCTGTTTTTT
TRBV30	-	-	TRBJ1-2	CAWSVPGGRSGYTF	TGTGCCTGGAGTGTACCGGGGGGCAGGAGCGGCTACACCTTC
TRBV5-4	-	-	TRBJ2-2	CASSFGPNTGELFF	TGTGCCAGCAGCTTTGGCCCGAACACCGGGGAGCTGTTTTTT
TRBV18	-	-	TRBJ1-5	CASSPVEGLLRQPQHF	TGTGCCAGCTCACCAGTTGAGGGACTGCTACGACAGCCCCAGCATTTT
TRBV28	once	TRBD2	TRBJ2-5	CASSPGLAGVRETQYF	TGTGCCAGCAGTCCGGGACTAGCGGGAGTACGAGAGACCCAGTACTTC
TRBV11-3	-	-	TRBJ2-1	CASTQGGNEQFF	TGTGCCAGCACACAGGGGGGGAATGAGCAGTTCTTC
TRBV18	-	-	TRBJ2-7	CASSPARGLRAYEQYF	TGTGCCAGCTCACCAGCACGGGGTCTCCGAGCCTACGAGCAGTACTTC
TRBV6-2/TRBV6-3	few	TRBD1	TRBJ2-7	CASSTTGLSYEQYF	TGTGCCAGCAGCACGACAGGGCTTTCCTACGAGCAGTACTTC
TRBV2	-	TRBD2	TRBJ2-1	CACSGTSGAPEQFF	TGTGCCTGCAGCGGGACTAGCGGGGCCCCAGAGCAGTTCTTC
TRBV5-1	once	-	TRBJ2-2	CASSEDRPTGELFF	TGCGCCAGCAGCGAGGACAGACCGACCGGGGAGCTGTTTTTT
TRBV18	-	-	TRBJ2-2	CASSPRPSGELFF	TGTGCCAGCTCGCCCCGCCCTAGCGGGGAGCTGTTTTTT
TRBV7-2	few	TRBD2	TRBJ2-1	CASTPLGGGVENEQFF	TGTGCCAGCACCCCGCTCGGTGGGGGGGTGGAAAATGAGCAGTTCTTC
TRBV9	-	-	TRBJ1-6	CASSPGGFNSPLHF	TGTGCCAGCAGCCCGGGGGGATTCAATTCACCCCTCCACTTT
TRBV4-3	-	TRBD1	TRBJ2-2	CASSLGGGRGITGELFF	TGCGCCAGCAGCCTTGGTGGGGGCAGGGGGATCACCGGGGAGCTGTTTTTT
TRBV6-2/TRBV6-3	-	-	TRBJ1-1	CASSYLGTEAFF	TGTGCCAGCAGTTACCTCGGCACTGAAGCTTTCTTT
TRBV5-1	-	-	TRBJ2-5	CASSLAEGGQETQYF	TGCGCCAGCAGCTTGGCCGAGGGCGGCCAAGAGACCCAGTACTTC
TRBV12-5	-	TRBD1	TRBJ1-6	CASGLVTGGNSPLHF	TGTGCTAGTGGTTTGGTAACAGGGGGTAATTCACCCCTCCACTTT
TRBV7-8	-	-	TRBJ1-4	CASSSAGTTRANEKLFF	TGTGCCAGCAGCTCAGCCGGGACAACCCGGGCTAATGAAAAACTGTTTTTT